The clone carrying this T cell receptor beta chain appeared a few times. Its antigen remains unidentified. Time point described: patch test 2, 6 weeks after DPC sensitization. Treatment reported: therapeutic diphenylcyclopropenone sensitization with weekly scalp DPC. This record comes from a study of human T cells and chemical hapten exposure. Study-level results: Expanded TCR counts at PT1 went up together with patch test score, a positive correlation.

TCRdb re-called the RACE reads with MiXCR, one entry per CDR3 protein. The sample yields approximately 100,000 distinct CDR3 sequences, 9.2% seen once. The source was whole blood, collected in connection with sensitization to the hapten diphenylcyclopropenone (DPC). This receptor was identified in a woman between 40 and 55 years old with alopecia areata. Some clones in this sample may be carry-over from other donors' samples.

CDR3 region: CASSYRQADGYTF. The CDR3 DNA reads TGTGCCAGCAGTTATAGACAGGCCGATGGCTACACCTTC. The chain couples TRBV12-3 or TRBV12-4 to TRBJ1-2, with D possibly TRBD1 on 6 matching bases. The CDR3 is 13 residues long. V dropped 4 bases and J dropped 6 bases, with 12 bases sitting between them.